These 13 T cell receptor beta chains were all obtained from the same sample, sequenced in a study of blood T cell repertoires in COVID-19. Sequencing was performed with immunoSEQ multiplex PCR; in TCRdb, only in-frame clones are kept and a portion is missing. The sample carries 380,000 or so clones, more than 70% recorded once. Sequencing input: peripheral blood. The receptors stem from a man aged 35-49 years with acute or convalescent COVID-19.

This clone has ten or more counts. V and J are TRBV2 and TRBJ1-4, with 10 positions matching TRBD1. Germline CDR1 and CDR2: SNHLY and FYNNEI. V lost 1 base, J lost 6 bases, and 14 bases stayed unmatched. This CDR3 is 19 amino acids long. The CDR3 DNA follows: TGTGCCAGCAGTGAAGATTGGGGGATCGTGGGGACAGGGGATGAAAAACTGTTTTTT. Protein: CASSEDWGIVGTGDEKLFF.

The genes are TRBV6-5 and TRBJ1-2, with 11 bases fitting TRBD1. The CDR3 spans 16 residues. With V trimmed by 0 bases and J by 6 bases, 6 bases remained unmatched. Germline V CDR1 and CDR2: MNHEY, SVGAGI. This chain's CDR3 is CASSYSWTGGADGYTF. The CDR3 region has the DNA TGTGCCAGCAGTTACTCTTGGACAGGGGGCGCGGATGGCTACACCTTC.

The gene calls are TRBV28 and TRBJ2-7, with 11 bases that match TRBD1. CDR1 and CDR2 (germline): MDHEN, SYDVKM. After removal of 3 bases from V and 2 bases from J, the junction contained 3 bases not matched to a gene. The length of the CDR3 is 15 residues. CDR3 bases: TGTGCCAGCAGTTTCCCGGGACAGGGGGCCTACGAGCAGTACTTC. Translating gives CASSFPGQGAYEQYF.

The chain joins TRBV27 to TRBJ1-2; 9 bases agree with TRBD1. Germline V gene sequence: CDR1 MNHEY, CDR2 SMNVEV (reference sequence). The CDR3 sequence is 15 residues long. Germline trimming cut 4 bases from V and 3 bases from J; bases unmatched to any gene: 6. Here the CDR3 DNA reads TGTGCCAGCAGTTCCAACAGGGGGCTGGACTATGGCTACACCTTC. Its translation is CASSSNRGLDYGYTF.

The J gene is TRBJ2-1, the V gene TRBV27; no definite D call. The V gene's germline CDR1 is MNHEY and CDR2 SMNVEV (reference sequence). V lost 2 bases to trimming and J lost 5 bases, with 16 bases between them. The CDR3 loop spans 16 amino acids. In DNA, the CDR3 is TGTGCCAGCAGTTTAGCCCCCGGGTTTTTCAACAATGAGCAGTTCTTC. Protein product: CASSLAPGFFNNEQFF.

The chain combines TRBV19 with TRBJ2-7; 8 bases agree with TRBD2. This CDR3 has 14 amino acids. V was pared by 9 bases and J by 6 bases, with 13 bases of the junction left unmatched. The V gene's germline CDR1 is LNHDA and CDR2 SQIVND (reference sequence). The CDR3 bases are TGTGCCAGCACCCTGGCGGGAGGCTCAAGCGAGCAGTACTTC. Translating gives CASTLAGGSSEQYF.

This clone occurred once. The chain combines TRBV30 with TRBJ2-2, with a possible D match to TRBD1 (5 bases). This CDR3 spans 15 amino acids. Germline CDR1 GTSNPN, CDR2 SVGIG (reference sequence). Trimming stripped 3 bases from V and 8 bases from J, with 19 bases between. The DNA for the CDR3 is TGTGCCTGGAGGTCTCAGGGCCCGCGGCGGGGGGAGCTGTTTTTT. Translated, it gives CAWRSQGPRRGELFF.

The chain links TRBV12-3 or TRBV12-4 to TRBJ1-1; D is unresolved. Trimming left V 5 bases short and J 4 bases short, with 8 bases between. CDR3 length: 12 residues. CDR3 region: CASSQIPTEAFF. DNA of the CDR3: TGTGCCAGCAGTCAAATCCCCACTGAAGCTTTCTTT.

The CDR3 loop is CASSQDAGGPYEQYF. Written as DNA, the CDR3 is TGCGCCAGCAGCCAAGACGCGGGGGGCCCCTACGAGCAGTACTTC. The rearrangement links TRBV4-1 to TRBJ2-7, with 8 positions matching TRBD2. The CDR3 runs to 15 residues. V lost 0 bases and J lost 2; bases outside the gene matches: 3. Germline V gene sequence: CDR1 MGHRA, CDR2 YSYEKL.

The chain joins TRBV4-1 to TRBJ2-3, with 14 bases fitting TRBD2. With V trimmed by 6 bases and J by 6 bases, 2 bases remained unmatched. Germline V gene sequence: CDR1 MGHRA, CDR2 YSYEKL. The CDR3 contains 14 residues. CDR3 sequence (DNA): TGCGCCAGCAGGAGACTAGCGGGAGGGGATACGCAGTATTTT. This encodes CASRRLAGGDTQYF.

The chain recombines TRBV27 with TRBJ1-4; 8 nucleotides match TRBD1. The trim removed 4 bases at V and 0 bases at J, leaving 4 bases unmatched. This CDR3 is 16 amino acids long. Per germline, CDR1 MNHEY and CDR2 SMNVEV (reference sequence). The chain's CDR3 is CASSYTGGATNEKLFF. As DNA, the CDR3 is TGTGCCAGCAGTTACACAGGGGGAGCAACTAATGAAAAACTGTTTTTT.

Note on this clone: Within the sample, other DNA sequences also encode this same CDR3. The chain carries TRBV18 and TRBJ1-1; unclear D gene. The germline gives CDR1 KGHSH, CDR2 LQKENI. The CDR3 sequence is 14 residues long. Trimming shortened V by 3 bases and J by 4 bases, and 12 bases separated the two germline ends. CDR3 region: CASSPPRSSTEAFF. Here the CDR3 DNA reads TGTGCCAGCTCACCTCCTCGGTCGTCCACTGAAGCTTTCTTT.

The rearrangement links TRBV11-2 to TRBJ2-7; no clear D gene. The CDR3 is made up of 13 amino acids. Germline values: CDR1 SGHAT, CDR2 FQNNGV. With 6 bases removed from V and 0 bases from J, the gap between germline ends came to 9 bases. Here the CDR3 DNA reads TGTGCCAGCAGGGCATTGGTCTCCTACGAGCAGTACTTC. Translated: CASRALVSYEQYF.